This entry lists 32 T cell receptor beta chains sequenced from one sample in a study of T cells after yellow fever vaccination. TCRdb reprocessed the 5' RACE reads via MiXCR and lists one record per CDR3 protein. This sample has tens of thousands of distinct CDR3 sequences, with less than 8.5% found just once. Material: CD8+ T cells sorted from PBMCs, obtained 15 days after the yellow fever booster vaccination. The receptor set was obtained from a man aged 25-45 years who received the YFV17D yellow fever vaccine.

The CDR3 reads CASSYRGSNEQFF. CDR3 in DNA: TGTGCCAGCAGTTACCGTGGGAGCAATGAGCAGTTCTTC. The genes are TRBV6-5 and TRBJ2-1; D perhaps matches TRBD2 (5 bases). The CDR3 extends over 13 amino acids. Germline assignment: CDR1 MNHEY and CDR2 SVGAGI. V dropped 2 bases and J dropped 6 bases, with 8 bases sitting between them.

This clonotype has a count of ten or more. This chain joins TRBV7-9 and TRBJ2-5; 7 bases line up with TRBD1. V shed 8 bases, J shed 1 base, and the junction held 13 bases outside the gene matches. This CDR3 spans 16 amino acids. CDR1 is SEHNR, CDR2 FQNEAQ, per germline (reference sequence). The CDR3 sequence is CASSETRQGRQETQYF. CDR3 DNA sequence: TGTGCCAGCTCGGAAACTAGACAGGGCCGCCAAGAGACCCAGTACTTC.

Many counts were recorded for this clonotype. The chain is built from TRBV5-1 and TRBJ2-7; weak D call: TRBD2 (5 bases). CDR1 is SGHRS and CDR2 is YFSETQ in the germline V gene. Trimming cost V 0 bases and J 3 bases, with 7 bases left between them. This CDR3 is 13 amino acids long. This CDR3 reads CASSLAAGYEQYF. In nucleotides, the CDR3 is TGCGCCAGCAGCTTGGCCGCGGGCTACGAGCAGTACTTC.

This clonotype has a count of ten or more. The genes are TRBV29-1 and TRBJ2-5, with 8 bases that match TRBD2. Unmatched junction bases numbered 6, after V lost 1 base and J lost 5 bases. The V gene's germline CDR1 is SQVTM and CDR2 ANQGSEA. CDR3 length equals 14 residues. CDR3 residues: CSVEAGTRGETQYF. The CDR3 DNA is TGCAGCGTTGAAGCCGGGACTAGGGGGGAGACCCAGTACTTC.

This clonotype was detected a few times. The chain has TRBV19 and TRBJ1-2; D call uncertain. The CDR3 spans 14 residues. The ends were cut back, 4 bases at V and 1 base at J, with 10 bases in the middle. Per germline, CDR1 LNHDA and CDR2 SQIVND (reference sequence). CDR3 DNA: TGTGCCAGTAGTACAGCAGCCGATAACTATGGCTACACCTTC. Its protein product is CASSTAADNYGYTF.

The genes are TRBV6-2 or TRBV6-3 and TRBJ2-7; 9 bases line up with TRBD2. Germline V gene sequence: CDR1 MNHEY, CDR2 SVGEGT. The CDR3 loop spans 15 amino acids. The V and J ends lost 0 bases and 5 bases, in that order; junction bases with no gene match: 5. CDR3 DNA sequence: TGTGCCAGCAGTTACTCGTCTAGCGGGACAGACGAGCAGTACTTC. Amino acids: CASSYSSSGTDEQYF.

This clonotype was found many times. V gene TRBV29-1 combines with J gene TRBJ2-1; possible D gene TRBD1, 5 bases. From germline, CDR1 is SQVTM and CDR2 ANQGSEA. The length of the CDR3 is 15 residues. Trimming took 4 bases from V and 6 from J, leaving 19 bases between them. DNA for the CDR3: TGCAGCGTTGCTTCTGGCAGGGAAGACACCAATGAGCAGTTCTTC. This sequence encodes CSVASGREDTNEQFF.

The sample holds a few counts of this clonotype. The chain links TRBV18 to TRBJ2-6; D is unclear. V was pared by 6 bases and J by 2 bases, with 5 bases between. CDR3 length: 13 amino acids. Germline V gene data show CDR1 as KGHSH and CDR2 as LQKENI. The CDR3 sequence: CASSHPGANVLTF. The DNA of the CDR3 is TGTGCCAGCTCCCACCCTGGGGCCAACGTCCTGACTTTC.

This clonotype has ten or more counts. The CDR3: CASSRPGYNTEAFF. The CDR3 DNA is TGTGCCAGCAGTCGACCGGGGTACAACACTGAAGCTTTCTTT. This chain links TRBV7-9 with TRBJ1-1; D ambiguous. The CDR3 has 14 amino acids. Germline loops: CDR1 SEHNR, CDR2 FQNEAQ (reference sequence). V was trimmed by 6 bases and J by 2 bases, leaving 13 bases between them.

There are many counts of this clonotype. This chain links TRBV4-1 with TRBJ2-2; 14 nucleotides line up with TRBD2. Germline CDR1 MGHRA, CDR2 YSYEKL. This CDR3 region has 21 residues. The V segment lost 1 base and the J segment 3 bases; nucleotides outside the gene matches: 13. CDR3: CASSQVPGVTSGRVDTGELFF. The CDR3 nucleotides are TGCGCCAGCAGCCAAGTCCCAGGGGTGACTAGCGGGAGGGTTGACACCGGGGAGCTGTTTTTT.

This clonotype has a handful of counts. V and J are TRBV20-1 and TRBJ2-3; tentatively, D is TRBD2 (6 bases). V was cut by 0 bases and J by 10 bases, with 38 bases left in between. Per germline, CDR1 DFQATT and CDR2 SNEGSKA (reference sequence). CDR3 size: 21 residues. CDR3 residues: CSARDHEGGMTTGPGPNAQYF. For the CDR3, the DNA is TGCAGTGCTAGAGATCACGAGGGCGGGATGACAACTGGACCTGGCCCAAACGCGCAGTATTTT.

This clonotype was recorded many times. The CDR3 DNA reads TGTGCCAGCAGTGTTTCTCATCAGGGGAGCGCTAACTATGGCTACACCTTC. Amino acids: CASSVSHQGSANYGYTF. The chain joins TRBV6-4 to TRBJ1-2; D is possibly TRBD1 (6 bases). Per the germline V gene, CDR1 is MRHNA and CDR2 is SNTAGT. Trimming removed 4 bases from V and 0 bases from J, with 18 bases in between. The CDR3 runs to 17 residues.

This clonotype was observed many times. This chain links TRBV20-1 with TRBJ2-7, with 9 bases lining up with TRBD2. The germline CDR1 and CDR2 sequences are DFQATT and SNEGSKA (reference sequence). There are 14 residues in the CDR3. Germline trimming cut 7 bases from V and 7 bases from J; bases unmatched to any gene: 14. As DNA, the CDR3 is TGCAGTGATTTTCCCGCGGGAGGGCCTAGGGAGCAGTACTTC. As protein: CSDFPAGGPREQYF.

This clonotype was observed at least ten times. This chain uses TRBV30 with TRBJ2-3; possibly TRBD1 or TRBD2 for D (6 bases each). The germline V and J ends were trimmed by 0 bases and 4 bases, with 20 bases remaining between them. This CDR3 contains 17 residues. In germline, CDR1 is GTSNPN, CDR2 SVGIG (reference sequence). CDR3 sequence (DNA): TGTGCCTGGAGTGTTATAGGCGGAGGGACACAGGCAGATACGCAGTATTTT. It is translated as CAWSVIGGGTQADTQYF.

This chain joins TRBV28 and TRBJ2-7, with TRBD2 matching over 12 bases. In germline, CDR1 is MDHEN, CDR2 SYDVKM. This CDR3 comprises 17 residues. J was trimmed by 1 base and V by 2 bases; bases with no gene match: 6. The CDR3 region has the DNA TGTGCCAGCAGTTTACCCACTAGCGGGAGGAGATCCTACGAGCAGTACTTC. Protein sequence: CASSLPTSGRRSYEQYF.

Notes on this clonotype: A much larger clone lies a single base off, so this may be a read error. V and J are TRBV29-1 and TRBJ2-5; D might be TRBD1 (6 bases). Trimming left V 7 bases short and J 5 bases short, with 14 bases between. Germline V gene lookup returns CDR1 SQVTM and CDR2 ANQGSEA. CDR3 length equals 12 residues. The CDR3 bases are TGCAGCGCCTCCGTCAGGGGTGAGACCCAGTACTTC. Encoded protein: CSASVRGETQYF.

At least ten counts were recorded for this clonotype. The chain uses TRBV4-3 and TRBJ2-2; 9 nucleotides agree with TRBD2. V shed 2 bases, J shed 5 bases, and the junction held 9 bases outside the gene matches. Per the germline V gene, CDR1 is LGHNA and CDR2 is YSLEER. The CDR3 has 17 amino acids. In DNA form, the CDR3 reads TGCGCCAGCAGCCAACGATCGCCCAGCGGGGGGACCGGGGAGCTGTTTTTT. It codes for CASSQRSPSGGTGELFF.

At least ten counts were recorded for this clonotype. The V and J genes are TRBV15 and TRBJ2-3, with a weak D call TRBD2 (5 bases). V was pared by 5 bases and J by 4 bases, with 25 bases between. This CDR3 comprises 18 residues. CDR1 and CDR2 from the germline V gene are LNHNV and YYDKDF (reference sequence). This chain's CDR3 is CATSGIDRTRSWADTQYF. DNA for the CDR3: TGTGCCACCAGCGGGATCGATCGGACTCGTTCTTGGGCAGATACGCAGTATTTT. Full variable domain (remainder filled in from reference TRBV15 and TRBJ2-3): DAMVIQNPRYQVTQFGKPVTLSCSQTLNHNVMYWYQQKSSQAPKLLFHYYDKDFNNEADTPDNFQSRRPNTSFCFLDIRSPGLGDTAMYLCATSGIDRTRSWADTQYFGPGTRLTVL.

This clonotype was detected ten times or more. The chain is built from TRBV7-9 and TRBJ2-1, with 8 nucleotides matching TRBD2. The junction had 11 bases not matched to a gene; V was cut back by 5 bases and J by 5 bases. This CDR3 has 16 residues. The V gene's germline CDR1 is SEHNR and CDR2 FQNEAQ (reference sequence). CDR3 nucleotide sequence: TGTGCCAGCAGCCTGAACAGCGGGAGTTCCCACAATGAGCAGTTCTTC. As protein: CASSLNSGSSHNEQFF.

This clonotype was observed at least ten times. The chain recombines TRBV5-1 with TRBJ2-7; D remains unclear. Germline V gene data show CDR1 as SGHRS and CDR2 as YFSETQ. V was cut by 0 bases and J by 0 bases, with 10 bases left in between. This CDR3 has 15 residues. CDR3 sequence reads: CASSLDGVSSYEQYF. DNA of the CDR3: TGCGCCAGCAGCTTGGATGGCGTTAGCTCCTACGAGCAGTACTTC. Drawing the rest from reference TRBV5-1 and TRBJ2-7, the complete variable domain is KAGVTQTPRYLIKTRGQQVTLSCSPISGHRSVSWYQQTPGQGLQFLFEYFSETQRNKGNFPGRFSGRQFSNSRSEMNVSTLELGDSALYLCASSLDGVSSYEQYFGPGTRLTVT.

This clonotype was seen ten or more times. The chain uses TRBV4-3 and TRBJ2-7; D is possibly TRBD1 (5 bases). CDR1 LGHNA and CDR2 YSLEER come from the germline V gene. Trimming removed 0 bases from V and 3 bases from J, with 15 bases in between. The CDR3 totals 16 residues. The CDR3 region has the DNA TGCGCCAGCAGCCAAGAAGAAGGGGTAGAATTCTACGAGCAGTACTTC. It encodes CASSQEEGVEFYEQYF.

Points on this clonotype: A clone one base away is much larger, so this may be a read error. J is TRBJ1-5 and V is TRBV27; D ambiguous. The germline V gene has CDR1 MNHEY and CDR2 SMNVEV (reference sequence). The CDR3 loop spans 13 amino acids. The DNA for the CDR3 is TGTGCCAGCAGTTCGGCAGAAGGGCAGCCCGAGCATTTT. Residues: CASSSAEGQPEHF.

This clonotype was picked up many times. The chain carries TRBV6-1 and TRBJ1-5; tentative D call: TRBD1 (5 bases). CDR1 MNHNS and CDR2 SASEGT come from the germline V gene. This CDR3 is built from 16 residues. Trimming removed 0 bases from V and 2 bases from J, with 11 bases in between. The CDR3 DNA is TGTGCCAGCAGTGAAGCGCGAGGAGGGGGCAATCAGCCCCAGCATTTT. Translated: CASSEARGGGNQPQHF.

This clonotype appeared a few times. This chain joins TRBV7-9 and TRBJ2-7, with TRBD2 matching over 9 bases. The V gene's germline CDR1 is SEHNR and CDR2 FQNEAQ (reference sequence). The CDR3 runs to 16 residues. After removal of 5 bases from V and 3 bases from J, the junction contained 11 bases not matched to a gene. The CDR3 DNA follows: TGTGCCAGCAGCCCCAAGGGTAGCGGGAGTTTCTACGAGCAGTACTTC. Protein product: CASSPKGSGSFYEQYF.

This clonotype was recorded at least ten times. The CDR3 is CAISGEGTTYEQYF. The CDR3 DNA reads as TGTGCCATCAGTGGAGAAGGGACCACCTACGAGCAGTACTTC. The rearrangement uses TRBV10-3 and TRBJ2-7; TRBD1 or TRBD2 may be the D gene (5 bases each). This CDR3 has 14 amino acids. Trimming removed 4 bases at V and 2 bases at J, with 12 bases between. Germline values: CDR1 ENHRY, CDR2 SYGVKD.

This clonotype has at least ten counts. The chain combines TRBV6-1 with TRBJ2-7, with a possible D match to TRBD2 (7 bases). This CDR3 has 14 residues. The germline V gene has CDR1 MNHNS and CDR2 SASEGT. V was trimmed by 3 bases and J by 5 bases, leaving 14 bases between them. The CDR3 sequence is CASSEGGARDEQYF. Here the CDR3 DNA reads TGTGCCAGCAGTGAGGGGGGGGCGCGCGACGAGCAGTACTTC.

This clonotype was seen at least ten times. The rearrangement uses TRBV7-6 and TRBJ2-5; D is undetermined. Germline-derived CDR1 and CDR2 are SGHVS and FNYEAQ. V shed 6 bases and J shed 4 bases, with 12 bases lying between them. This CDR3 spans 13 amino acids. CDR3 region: CASRPDPAETQYF. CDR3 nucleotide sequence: TGTGCCAGCAGGCCGGACCCGGCAGAGACCCAGTACTTC.

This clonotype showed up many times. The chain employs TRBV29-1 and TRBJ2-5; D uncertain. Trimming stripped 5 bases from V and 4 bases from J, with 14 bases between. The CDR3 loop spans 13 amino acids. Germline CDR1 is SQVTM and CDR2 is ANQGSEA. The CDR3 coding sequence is TGCAGCGTTCAAAACGGCATTTCAGAGACCCAGTACTTC. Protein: CSVQNGISETQYF.

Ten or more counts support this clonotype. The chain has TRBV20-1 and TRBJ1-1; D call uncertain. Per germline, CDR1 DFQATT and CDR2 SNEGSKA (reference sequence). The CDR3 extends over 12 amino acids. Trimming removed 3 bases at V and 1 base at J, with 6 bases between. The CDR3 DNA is TGCAGTGCTAGTTTTGAGAACACTGAAGCTTTCTTT. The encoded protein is CSASFENTEAFF.

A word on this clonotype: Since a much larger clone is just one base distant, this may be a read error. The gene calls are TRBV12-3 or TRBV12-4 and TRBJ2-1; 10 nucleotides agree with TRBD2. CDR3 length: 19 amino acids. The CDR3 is CASSSHLPTSGFNPDELFF. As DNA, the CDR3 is TGTGCCAGCAGTTCACACCTCCCGACTAGCGGGTTCAACCCCGATGAGCTGTTCTTC.

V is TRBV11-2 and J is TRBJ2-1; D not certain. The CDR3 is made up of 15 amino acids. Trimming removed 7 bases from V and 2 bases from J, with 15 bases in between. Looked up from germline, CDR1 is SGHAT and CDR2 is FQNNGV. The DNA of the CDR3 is TGTGCCAGCAACGCCCCCGGGCTTACCTACAATGAGCAGTTCTTC. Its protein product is CASNAPGLTYNEQFF.

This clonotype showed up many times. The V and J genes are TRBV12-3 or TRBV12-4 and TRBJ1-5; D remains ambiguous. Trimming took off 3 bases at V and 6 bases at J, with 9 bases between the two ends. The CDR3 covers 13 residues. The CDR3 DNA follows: TGTGCCAGCAGTTTTGAGGGTCCTCAGCCCCAGCATTTT. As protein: CASSFEGPQPQHF.